The entry below describes one T cell receptor beta chain. The sample originates from a study of blood T cell repertoires in COVID-19. Study-wide context: Donors in the United States, Italy and Spain gave samples during acute or convalescent COVID-19. Sources were T cells, B-cell-depleted T cells, or PBMCs; the material itself was cDNA or gDNA.

TCRdb keeps only in-frame clones here, not all; method: immunoSEQ multiplex PCR. The repertoire consists of 270,000 or so clones, with 85% to 90% occurring once and the leading ten covering approximately 12%. V shed 0 bases and J shed 8 bases, with 10 bases lying between them. The CDR3 has 13 amino acids. The germline CDR1 and CDR2 sequences are LNHNV and YYDKDF (reference sequence). The Seattle patients joined while their infection was active and were tracked longitudinally afterward. The sequenced sample consisted of peripheral blood. This receptor was identified in a woman younger than 45 with COVID-19, enrolled during active disease. The chain carries TRBV15 and TRBJ1-2; D is possibly TRBD1 (5 bases). The CDR3 DNA reads TGTGCCACCAGCAGAGACAGGGTTCGAGGCTACACCTTC. Residues: CATSRDRVRGYTF.